The 28 T cell receptor beta chains below all came from one sample that was sequenced in a study of tumor and adjacent non-tumor tissue in lung cancer. No cell sorting was done before RNA was extracted from the tissue. This non-tumor lung sample came from over 3 cm beyond the tumor edge. A modified ARM-PCR protocol with three rounds of nested PCR amplified TCRbeta. TCRdb re-derived calls from the multiplex PCR reads in MiXCR, one entry per CDR3 protein. The top ten clones hold about half of a sample with tens of thousands of distinct CDR3 sequences, 65% to 85% of them seen once. Sample: distant non-tumor lung tissue. Source of these receptors: a man between 60 and 75 years old with non-small cell lung cancer.

This clonotype was counted a single time. This likely comes from a read error, as the CDR3 has no conserved phenylalanine or tryptophan at its end. The rearrangement uses TRBV4-1 and TRBJ1-1; 9 nucleotides agree with TRBD1. The germline V gene has CDR1 MGHRA and CDR2 YSYEKL. The CDR3 is 16 amino acids. V was clipped by 2 bases and J by 4 bases; unmatched bases: 8. CDR3 loop: CASSQRTGDGSTEAFS. CDR3 nucleotides: TGCGCCAGCAGCCAACGGACAGGGGATGGAAGCACTGAAGCTTTCTCT.

This clonotype was counted at least ten times. The chain has TRBV29-1 and TRBJ2-1; no clear D gene. Per germline, CDR1 SQVTM and CDR2 ANQGSEA. Trimming pared 4 bases from V and 6 bases from J, leaving 4 bases between. The length of the CDR3 is 10 residues. The CDR3 nucleotides are TGCAGCGTTGGGGGCAATGAGCAGTTCTTC. This encodes CSVGGNEQFF.

A remark on this clonotype: The CDR3 ends on some other residue instead of the conserved phenylalanine or tryptophan, so this is likely a read error. In nucleotides, the CDR3 is TGTGCCAGCAGTTTCGCGGGCGACTACCTCTACGAGCAGTACTTA. It codes for CASSFAGDYLYEQYL. The V call is TRBV11-2, the J call TRBJ2-7; D perhaps matches TRBD2 (5 bases). Germline V gene sequence: CDR1 SGHAT, CDR2 FQNNGV. This CDR3 is 15 amino acids long. V lost 6 bases and J 3 bases, leaving 18 bases between the germline ends.

This clonotype was observed once. This chain links TRBV29-1 with TRBJ2-5; 9 bases are a match to TRBD1. In germline, CDR1 is SQVTM, CDR2 ANQGSEA. The CDR3 is 12 amino acids. Unmatched junction bases numbered 4, after V lost 6 bases and J lost 5 bases. The CDR3 sequence: CSVTGTGETQYF. CDR3 DNA sequence: TGCAGCGTAACCGGGACAGGGGAGACCCAGTACTTC.

Only a few counts were recorded for this clonotype. Its ends do not fully match the called genes, so a read error is possible. This chain connects TRBV20-1 to TRBJ2-3, with D possibly matching TRBD1 (6 bases). Germline V gives CDR1 DFQATT, CDR2 SNEGSKA (reference sequence). CDR3 length: 15 amino acids. The CDR3 protein is CSTRTPGHGKDTQYF. In DNA, the CDR3 is TGCAGTACTAGAACCCCGGGACACGGCAAAGATACTCAGTATTTT.

The V call is TRBV14, the J call TRBJ2-3; D not resolved. Trimming pared 2 bases from V and 2 bases from J, leaving 11 bases between. Germline V gives CDR1 SGHDN, CDR2 FVKESK. The CDR3 covers 15 residues. CDR3 sequence (DNA): TGTGCCAGCAGCCAAATGGGTGGGATCACAGATACGCAGTATTTT. Amino acids: CASSQMGGITDTQYF.

Of note for this clonotype: A read error may explain this, as a much larger clone is one base away. The V gene is TRBV12-3 or TRBV12-4, the J gene TRBJ1-2; tentatively, D is TRBD1 (5 bases). V lost 6 bases and J lost 8, with 19 bases in between. This CDR3 comprises 14 residues. In DNA, the CDR3 is TGTGCCAGCAGCCCCAACGGGGGGAACGGGGGCTACACCTTC. It encodes CASSPNGGNGGYTF.

Worth noting for this clonotype: Since a much larger clone is just one base distant, this may be a read error. The chain uses TRBV24-1 and TRBJ1-1, with TRBD1 as a possible D gene (5 bases). This CDR3 is built from 14 residues. Deletions cut 7 bases from V and 1 base from J, with 12 bases between. The V gene's germline CDR1 is KGHDR and CDR2 SFDVKD. In DNA, the CDR3 is TGTGCCACCAGGGAGGGACTGACGAACACTGAAGCTTTCTTT. Residues: CATREGLTNTEAFF.

V usage is TRBV4-2 and J usage is TRBJ1-2, with a tentative D call TRBD1 (6 bases). This CDR3 is built from 16 residues. The germline CDR1 and CDR2 sequences are LGHNA and YNFKEQ. Trimming left V 4 bases short and J 6 bases short, with 21 bases between. The CDR3, as DNA: TGTGCCAGCAGCCCACCTGCGGGGACAAAGGGGGATGGCTACACCTTC. Its protein product is CASSPPAGTKGDGYTF.

A remark on this clonotype: One end of the junction does not line up with germline, which may come from a read error. V usage is TRBV11-2 and J usage is TRBJ1-1, with a tentative D call TRBD1 (6 bases). The CDR3 spans 13 residues. Germline CDR1 is SGHAT and CDR2 is FQNNGV. CDR3 sequence: CASSLGGDTEAFF. In nucleotides, the CDR3 is TGTGCCAGCAGCTTGGGAGGGGACACCGAAGCTTTCTTT. Supplemented by reference TRBV11-2 and TRBJ1-1, the full variable domain reads EAGVAQSPRYKIIEKRQSVAFWCNPISGHATLYWYQQILGQGPKLLIQFQNNGVVDDSQLPKDRFSAERLKGVDSTLKIQPAKLEDSAVYLCASSLGGDTEAFFGQGTRLTVV.

Worth noting for this clonotype: The junction departs from the called germline gene at one end, perhaps through a read error. The gene calls are TRBV2 and TRBJ2-3; the D gene is possibly TRBD2 (6 bases). Germline values: CDR1 SNHLY, CDR2 FYNNEI. The CDR3 has 15 amino acids. In nucleotides, the CDR3 is TGTGCCAGAAGATTCGAACGGGGGAGCACGGATACGCAGTATTTT. Translated, it gives CARRFERGSTDTQYF.

With respect to this clonotype: One end of the junction varies from germline; a read error may be responsible. The chain employs TRBV20-1 and TRBJ2-7; D gene unclear. The CDR3 is 13 amino acids. Germline CDR1 reads DFQATT; CDR2 reads SNEGSKA (reference sequence). CDR3 amino acids: CSAMGMAIGEHYF. CDR3 nucleotides: TGCAGTGCTATGGGAATGGCTATAGGCGAGCACTACTTC.

With respect to this clonotype: Its ends do not fully match the called genes, so a read error is possible. The genes are TRBV11-2 and TRBJ2-5; 7 bases match TRBD2. Germline CDR1 reads SGHAT; CDR2 reads FQNNGV. There are 16 residues in the CDR3. CDR3 bases: TGTGCCAGAAGCTCAACAACGGGGGGACCAAAGGAGACCCAGTACTTC. As protein: CARSSTTGGPKETQYF.

This clonotype came up a few times. A much larger clone is a single base away; this may be a read error. J is TRBJ2-2 and V is TRBV6-1; TRBD2 aligns across 7 bases. Germline CDR1 reads MNHNS; CDR2 reads SASEGT. Germline trimming cut 4 bases from V and 4 bases from J; bases unmatched to any gene: 0. The CDR3 loop spans 13 amino acids. The CDR3 DNA reads TGTGCCAGCAGTGGGGGGGGCACCGGGGAGCTGTTTTTT. It yields the protein CASSGGGTGELFF.

This clonotype has ten or more counts. The chain combines TRBV5-6 with TRBJ1-6; D unresolved. V was clipped by 7 bases and J by 8 bases, with 7 bases between them. The germline V gene has CDR1 SGHDT and CDR2 YYEEEE. This CDR3 is 11 amino acids long. The CDR3 coding sequence is TGTGCCAGCTCTAAGGATTCACCCCTCCACTTT. This codes for CASSKDSPLHF. The full variable domain, with the rest looked up from reference TRBV5-6 and TRBJ1-6, is DAGVTQSPTHLIKTRGQQVTLRCSPKSGHDTVSWYQQALGQGPQFIFQYYEEEERQRGNFPDRFSGHQFPNYSSELNVNALLLGDSALYLCASSKDSPLHFGNGTRLTVT.

Concerning this clonotype itself: At one end, the junction sequence differs from germline, possibly due to a read error. This chain connects TRBV6-2 or TRBV6-3 to TRBJ2-4; 9 bases line up with TRBD2. CDR3 length: 17 residues. Germline CDR1 MNHEY, CDR2 SVGEGT. DNA for the CDR3: TGTGCCAGCAGTTACGGGATAGCGGGAGTTGCCAAAACCATTCAGTACTTC. Translation gives CASSYGIAGVAKTIQYF.

Turning to this clonotype: Sequence at one end of the junction differs from germline and may be a read error. This rearrangement joins TRBV11-3 to TRBJ2-2; maybe TRBD2 (5 bases). CDR1 is SGHNT, CDR2 YENEEA, per germline. The CDR3 is 16 amino acids. The CDR3 reads CASSLGTIMNTGELFF. The CDR3 coding sequence is TGTGCCAGCAGCTTAGGTACCATTATGAACACCGGGGAACTGTTTTTT. Full variable domain (missing parts from reference TRBV11-3 and TRBJ2-2): EAGVVQSPRYKIIEKKQPVAFWCNPISGHNTLYWYLQNLGQGPELLIRYENEEAVDDSQLPKDRFSAERLKGVDSTLKIQPAELGDSAVYLCASSLGTIMNTGELFFGEGSRLTVL.

There are many counts of this clonotype. The gene calls are TRBV6-1 and TRBJ2-1; no clear D gene. The CDR3 is 12 amino acids. Germline V gives CDR1 MNHNS, CDR2 SASEGT. V lost 4 bases and J 4 bases, leaving 5 bases between the germline ends. The CDR3 sequence is CASSARYNEQFF. As DNA, the CDR3 is TGTGCCAGCAGTGCCAGATACAATGAGCAGTTCTTC.

A word on this clonotype: A read error is likely, as this CDR3 ends without the conserved phenylalanine or tryptophan. The chain recombines TRBV20-1 with TRBJ2-5; D is unclear. This CDR3 region has 10 residues. CDR1 and CDR2 (germline): DFQATT, SNEGSKA (reference sequence). The DNA for the CDR3 is TGCAATGTCGTGGGCGGGACCCAGTACCTC. Translated, it gives CNVVGGTQYL.

This sequence joins TRBV14 and TRBJ1-1, with D unresolved. The germline V and J ends were trimmed by 5 bases and 11 bases, with 18 bases remaining between them. The length of the CDR3 is 13 residues. CDR1 and CDR2 from the germline V gene are SGHDN and FVKESK. Here the CDR3 reads CASSIQGLSPAFF. In DNA, the CDR3 is TGTGCCAGCAGCATCCAAGGACTCTCTCCGGCTTTCTTT.

Regarding this clonotype: This sequence may be a read error, since a much larger clone differs from it by one base. The chain combines TRBV6-4 with TRBJ2-1; D is perhaps TRBD1 (6 bases). The CDR3 consists of 18 residues. In germline, CDR1 is MRHNA, CDR2 SNTAGT. The CDR3 spells CANSESARGKRTYNEQFF. The CDR3 coding sequence is TGTGCCAACAGTGAGTCCGCTAGGGGGAAAAGGACCTACAATGAGCAGTTCTTC.

A single count supports this clonotype. J is TRBJ1-2 and V is TRBV6-5; D gene ambiguous. The V gene lost 4 bases and the J gene lost 14 bases, with 32 bases spanning the gap. The CDR3 has 17 amino acids. Per the germline V gene, CDR1 is MNHEY and CDR2 is SVGAGI. For the CDR3, the DNA is TGTGCCAGCAGTTCACCTGAACGGAGAGCGGCTAACTATGGTTATACCTTC. Its protein is CASSSPERRAANYGYTF.

Note on this clonotype: Mismatch with germline at one junction end may stem from a read error. This chain joins TRBV29-1 and TRBJ2-7; D might be TRBD1 (5 bases). Germline CDR1 SQVTM, CDR2 ANQGSEA. The CDR3 loop spans 14 amino acids. The CDR3 loop is CSVDGIGVGYEQYF. CDR3 bases: TGCAGCGTTGATGGGATAGGGGTAGGCTACGAACAGTACTTC.

This clonotype was counted between two and nine times. The CDR3 sequence is CASSIGLAADTQYF. The CDR3 coding sequence is TGTGCCAGTAGTATAGGACTAGCAGCAGATACGCAGTATTTT. The chain has TRBV19 and TRBJ2-3; the match to TRBD2 covers 7 bases. There are 14 residues in the CDR3. CDR1 is LNHDA, CDR2 SQIVND, per germline (reference sequence). V was clipped by 1 base and J by 4 bases; unmatched bases: 2.

This chain joins TRBV5-6 and TRBJ2-7; perhaps D is TRBD1 or TRBD2 (6 bases each). Germline V gene data show CDR1 as SGHDT and CDR2 as YYEEEE. CDR3 length: 16 amino acids. Trimming took off 4 bases at V and 2 bases at J, with 19 bases between the two ends. In DNA form, the CDR3 reads TGTGCCAGCAGCAGGGGGGTATGGGCCCTAACCTACGAGCAGTACTTC. This sequence encodes CASSRGVWALTYEQYF. Variable domain in full (rest from reference TRBV5-6 and TRBJ2-7): DAGVTQSPTHLIKTRGQQVTLRCSPKSGHDTVSWYQQALGQGPQFIFQYYEEEERQRGNFPDRFSGHQFPNYSSELNVNALLLGDSALYLCASSRGVWALTYEQYFGPGTRLTVT.

Comments on this clonotype: A junction boundary mismatches the germline segment, possibly from a read error. The rearrangement uses TRBV4-1 and TRBJ1-1; no clear D gene. CDR3 length: 16 residues. The germline CDR1 and CDR2 sequences are MGHRA and YSYEKL. CDR3 DNA: TGCGCCAGCAGCAGTGGCCCTAGCTCTATTAACACTGAAACTTTCTTT. Its protein is CASSSGPSSINTETFF.

This clonotype was seen a single time. One end of the junction varies from germline; a read error may be responsible. The rearrangement links TRBV6-2 or TRBV6-3 to TRBJ2-7; TRBD2 matches at 15 bases. The CDR3 consists of 17 residues. Germline V gene sequence: CDR1 MNHEY, CDR2 SVGEGT. The CDR3: CDSSYVGLAGGKNEQYF. The CDR3 DNA reads TGTGACAGCAGTTACGTCGGACTAGCGGGAGGGAAGAACGAGCAGTACTTC.

About this clonotype itself: One end of the junction fails to match germline, which may point to a read error. The chain employs TRBV4-2 and TRBJ1-4, with 7 bases identical to TRBD1. This CDR3 is built from 17 residues. The germline CDR1 and CDR2 sequences are LGHNA and YNFKEQ. The CDR3 is CASSQDMQGATNEKLFF. CDR3 bases: TGTGCCAGTAGCCAGGACATGCAGGGGGCAACTAATGAAAAACTGTTTTTT.